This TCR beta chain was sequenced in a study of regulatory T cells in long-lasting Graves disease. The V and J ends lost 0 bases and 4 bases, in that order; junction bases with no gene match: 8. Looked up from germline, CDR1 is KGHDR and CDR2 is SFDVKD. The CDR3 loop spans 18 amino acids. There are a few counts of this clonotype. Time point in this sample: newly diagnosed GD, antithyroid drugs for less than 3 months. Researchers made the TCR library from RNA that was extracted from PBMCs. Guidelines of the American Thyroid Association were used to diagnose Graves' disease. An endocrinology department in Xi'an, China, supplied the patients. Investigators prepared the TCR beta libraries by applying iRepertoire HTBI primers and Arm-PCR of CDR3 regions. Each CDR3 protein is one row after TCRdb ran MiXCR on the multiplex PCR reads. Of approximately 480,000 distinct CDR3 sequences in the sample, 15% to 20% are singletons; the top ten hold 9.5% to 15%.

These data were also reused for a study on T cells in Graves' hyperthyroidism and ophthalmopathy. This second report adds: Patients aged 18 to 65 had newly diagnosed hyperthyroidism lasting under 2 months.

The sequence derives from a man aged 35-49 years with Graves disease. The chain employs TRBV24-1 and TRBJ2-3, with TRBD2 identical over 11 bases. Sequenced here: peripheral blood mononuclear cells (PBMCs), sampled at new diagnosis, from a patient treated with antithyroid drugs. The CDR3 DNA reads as TGTGCCACCAGTGATTTGGGAGATAGCGGGAGGGCCCCAGATACGCAGTATTTT. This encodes CATSDLGDSGRAPDTQYF.